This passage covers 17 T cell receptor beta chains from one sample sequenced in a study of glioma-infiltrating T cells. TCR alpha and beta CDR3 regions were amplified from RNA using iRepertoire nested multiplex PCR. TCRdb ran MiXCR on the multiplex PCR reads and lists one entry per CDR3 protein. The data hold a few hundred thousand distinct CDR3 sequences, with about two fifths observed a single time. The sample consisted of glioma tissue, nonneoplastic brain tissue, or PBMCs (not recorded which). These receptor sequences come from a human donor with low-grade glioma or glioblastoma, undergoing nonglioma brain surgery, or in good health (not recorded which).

This chain's CDR3 is CASSLKGLQETQYF. For the CDR3, the DNA is TGTGCCAGCAGCTTAAAGGGACTACAAGAGACCCAGTACTTC. This chain links TRBV7-3 with TRBJ2-5; TRBD2 agrees at 7 bases. CDR1 is SGHTA and CDR2 is FQGTGA in the germline V gene. The V gene end was trimmed by 1 base and the J gene end by 2 bases; junction bases not matched to a gene: 1. The length of the CDR3 is 14 residues.

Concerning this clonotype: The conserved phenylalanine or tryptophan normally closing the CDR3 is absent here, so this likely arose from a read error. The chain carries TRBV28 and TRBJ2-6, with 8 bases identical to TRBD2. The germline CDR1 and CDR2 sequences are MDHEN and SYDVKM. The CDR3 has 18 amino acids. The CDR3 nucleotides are TGTGTCAGCATCCCGGGACTAGGTAGCACCTCTGGGGCCAACGTCCTGACTTTA. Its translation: CVSIPGLGSTSGANVLTL.

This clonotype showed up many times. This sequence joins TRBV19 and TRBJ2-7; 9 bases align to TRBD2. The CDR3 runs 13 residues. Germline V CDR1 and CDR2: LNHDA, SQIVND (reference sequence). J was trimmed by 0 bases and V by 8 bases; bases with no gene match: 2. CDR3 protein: CASAGGGSYEQYF. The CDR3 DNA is TGTGCCAGTGCGGGGGGGGGCTCCTACGAGCAGTACTTC.

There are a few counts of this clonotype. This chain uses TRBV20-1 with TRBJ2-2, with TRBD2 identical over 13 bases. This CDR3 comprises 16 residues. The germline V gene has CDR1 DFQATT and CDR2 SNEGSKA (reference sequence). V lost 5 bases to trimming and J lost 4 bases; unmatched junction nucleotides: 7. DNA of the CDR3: TGCAGTGCTCTTCGGACTAGCGGGAGAGCCACCGGGGAGCTGTTTTTT. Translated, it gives CSALRTSGRATGELFF.

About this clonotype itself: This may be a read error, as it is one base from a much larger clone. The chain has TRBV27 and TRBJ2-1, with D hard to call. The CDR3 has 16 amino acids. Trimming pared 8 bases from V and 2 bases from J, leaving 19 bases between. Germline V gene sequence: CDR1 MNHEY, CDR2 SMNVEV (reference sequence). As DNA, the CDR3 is TGTGCCAGCGGACCTAGGTCAGACTTCGCCTACAATGAGCAGTTCTTC. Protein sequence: CASGPRSDFAYNEQFF.

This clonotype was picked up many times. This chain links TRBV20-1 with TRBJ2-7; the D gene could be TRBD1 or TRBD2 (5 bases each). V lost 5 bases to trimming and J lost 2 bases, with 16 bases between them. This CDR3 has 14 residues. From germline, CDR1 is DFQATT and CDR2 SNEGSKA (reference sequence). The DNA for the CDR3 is TGCAGTGCTTTCGATACGGGGACCACCTACGAGCAGTACTTC. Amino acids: CSAFDTGTTYEQYF.

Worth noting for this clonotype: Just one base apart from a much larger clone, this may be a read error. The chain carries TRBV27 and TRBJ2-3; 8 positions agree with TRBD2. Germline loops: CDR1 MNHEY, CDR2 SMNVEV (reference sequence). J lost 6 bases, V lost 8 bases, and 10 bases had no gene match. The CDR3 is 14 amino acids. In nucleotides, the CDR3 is TGTGCCAGCGGTAAAAGAGCGGGAGCTGATACGCAGTATTTT. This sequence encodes CASGKRAGADTQYF.

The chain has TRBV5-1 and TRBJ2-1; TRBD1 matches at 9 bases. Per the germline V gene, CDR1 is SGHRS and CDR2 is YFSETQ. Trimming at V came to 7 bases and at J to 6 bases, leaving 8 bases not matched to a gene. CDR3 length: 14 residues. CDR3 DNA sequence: TGCGCCAGCCAGAAAGGGACAGGGTCCAATGAGCAGTTCTTC. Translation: CASQKGTGSNEQFF.

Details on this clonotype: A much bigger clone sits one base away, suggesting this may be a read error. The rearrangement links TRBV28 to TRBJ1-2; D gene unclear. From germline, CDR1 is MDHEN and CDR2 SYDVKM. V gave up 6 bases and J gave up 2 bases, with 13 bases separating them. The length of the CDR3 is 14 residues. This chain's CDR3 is CASSQREPNYGYTF. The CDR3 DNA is TGTGCCAGCAGCCAGAGAGAACCCAACTATGGCTACACCTTC.

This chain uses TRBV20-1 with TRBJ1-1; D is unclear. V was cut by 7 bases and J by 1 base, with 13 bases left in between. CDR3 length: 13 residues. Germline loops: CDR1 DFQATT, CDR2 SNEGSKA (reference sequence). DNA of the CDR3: TGCAGTGTTCTTTCGTCTGGGAACACTGAAGCTTTCTTT. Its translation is CSVLSSGNTEAFF.

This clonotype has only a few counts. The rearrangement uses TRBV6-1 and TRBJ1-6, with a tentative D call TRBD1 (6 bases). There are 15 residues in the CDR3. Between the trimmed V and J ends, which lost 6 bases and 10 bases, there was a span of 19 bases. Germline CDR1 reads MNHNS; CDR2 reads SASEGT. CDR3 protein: CASRLQSTGYSPLHF. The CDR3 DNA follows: TGTGCCAGCAGACTACAATCTACAGGGTACTCACCCCTCCACTTT.

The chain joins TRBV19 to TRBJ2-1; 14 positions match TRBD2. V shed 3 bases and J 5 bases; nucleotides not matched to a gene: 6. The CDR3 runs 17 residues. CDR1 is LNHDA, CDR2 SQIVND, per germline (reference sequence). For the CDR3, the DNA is TGTGCCAGTAGTATTACTCGGGGACTAGCGGGAGACAATGAGCAGTTCTTC. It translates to CASSITRGLAGDNEQFF. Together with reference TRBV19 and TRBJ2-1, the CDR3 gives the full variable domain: DGGITQSPKYLFRKEGQNVTLSCEQNLNHDAMYWYRQDPGQGLRLIYYSQIVNDFQKGDIAEGYSVSREKKESFPLTVTSAQKNPTAFYLCASSITRGLAGDNEQFFGPGTRLTVL.

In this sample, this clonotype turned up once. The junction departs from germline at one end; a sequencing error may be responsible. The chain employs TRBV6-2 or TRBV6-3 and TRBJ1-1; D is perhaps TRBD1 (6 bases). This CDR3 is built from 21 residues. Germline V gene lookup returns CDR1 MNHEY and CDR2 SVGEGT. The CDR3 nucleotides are TGTGGCAGCAGTCGGCGCCTAACCCGGACAGCCGCCTTGGTGGGTAACACTGAAGCTTTCTTT. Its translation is CGSSRRLTRTAALVGNTEAFF.

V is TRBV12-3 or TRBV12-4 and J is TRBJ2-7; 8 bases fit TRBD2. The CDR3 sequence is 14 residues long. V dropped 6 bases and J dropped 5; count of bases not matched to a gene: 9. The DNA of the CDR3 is TGTGCCAGCAGCCTTAACGGGAGGGCCGACGAGCAGTACTTC. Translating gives CASSLNGRADEQYF.

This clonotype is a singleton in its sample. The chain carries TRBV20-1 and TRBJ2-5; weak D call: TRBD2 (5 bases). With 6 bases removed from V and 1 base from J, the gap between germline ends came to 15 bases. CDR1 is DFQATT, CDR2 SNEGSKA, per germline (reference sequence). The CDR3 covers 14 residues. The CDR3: CSARRSGVQETQYF. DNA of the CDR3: TGCAGTGCGCGTCGATCCGGGGTCCAAGAGACCCAGTACTTC.

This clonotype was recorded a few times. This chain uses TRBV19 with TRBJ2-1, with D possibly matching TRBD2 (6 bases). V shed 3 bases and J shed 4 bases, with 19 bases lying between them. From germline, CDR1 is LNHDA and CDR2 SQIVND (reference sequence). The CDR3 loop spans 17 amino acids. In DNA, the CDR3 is TGTGCCAGTAGTATCTCCCTGTCAGCTAGCGTTTACAATGAGCAGTTCTTC. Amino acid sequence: CASSISLSASVYNEQFF. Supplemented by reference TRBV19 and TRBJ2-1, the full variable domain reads DGGITQSPKYLFRKEGQNVTLSCEQNLNHDAMYWYRQDPGQGLRLIYYSQIVNDFQKGDIAEGYSVSREKKESFPLTVTSAQKNPTAFYLCASSISLSASVYNEQFFGPGTRLTVL.

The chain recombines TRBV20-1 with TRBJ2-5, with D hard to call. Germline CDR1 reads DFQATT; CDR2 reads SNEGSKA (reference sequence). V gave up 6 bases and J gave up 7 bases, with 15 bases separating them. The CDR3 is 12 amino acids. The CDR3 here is CSASFPEGTQYF. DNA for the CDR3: TGCAGTGCCTCCTTTCCCGAAGGGACCCAGTACTTC.